Shown below are 21 T cell receptor beta chains from a single sample sequenced in a study of blood T cell repertoires in COVID-19. Profiling relied on immunoSEQ multiplex PCR, and the TCRdb table lists in-frame clones only, not all of them. Among more than 95,000 clones listed, about 85% were seen once. The sample comprised peripheral blood. The receptors were gathered from a woman aged 80 or over with COVID-19, enrolled during active disease.

Here the CDR3 DNA reads TGCGCCAGCAGGGAGCCAGGGGGCAATTACAATGAGCAGTTCTTC. Its protein is CASREPGGNYNEQFF. The chain employs TRBV5-1 and TRBJ2-1; 8 nucleotides agree with TRBD1. The germline V gene encodes CDR1 SGHRS and CDR2 YFSETQ. The CDR3 extends over 15 amino acids. Germline trimming cut 5 bases from V and 4 bases from J; bases unmatched to any gene: 8.

The V and J genes are TRBV11-3 and TRBJ2-7; possibly TRBD2 for D (6 bases). Germline V gene data show CDR1 as SGHNT and CDR2 as YENEEA. V lost 5 bases and J 6 bases, leaving 14 bases between the germline ends. This CDR3 region has 13 residues. The CDR3 reads CASSQTSQGEQYF. For the CDR3, the DNA is TGTGCCAGCAGCCAGACTAGTCAGGGCGAGCAGTACTTC.

The V and J genes are TRBV10-3 and TRBJ1-2; the match to TRBD1 covers 8 bases. Trimming removed 6 bases from V and 3 bases from J; junction bases left unmatched: 6. Germline V gives CDR1 ENHRY, CDR2 SYGVKD. The CDR3 is 14 residues long. The CDR3 loop is CAIRGTGGDYGYTF. The CDR3 coding sequence is TGTGCCATCAGGGGGACAGGAGGGGACTATGGCTACACCTTC.

This chain links TRBV5-1 with TRBJ2-1; a possible D gene is TRBD1 (5 bases). V was pared by 2 bases and J by 0 bases, with 9 bases between. Per germline, CDR1 SGHRS and CDR2 YFSETQ. CDR3 length: 15 residues. This chain's CDR3 is CASSLGASSYNEQFF. CDR3 coding DNA: TGCGCCAGCAGCTTAGGGGCCTCCTCCTACAATGAGCAGTTCTTC.

The gene calls are TRBV15 and TRBJ2-1; the D gene is possibly TRBD2 (7 bases). Trimming took off 0 bases at V and 8 bases at J, with 11 bases between the two ends. CDR3 size: 14 residues. Germline V gene lookup returns CDR1 LNHNV and CDR2 YYDKDF (reference sequence). Written as DNA, the CDR3 is TGTGCCACCAGCAGAGATAGGGGGGGTTATGAGCAGTTCTTC. Residues: CATSRDRGGYEQFF.

Points on this clone: Other nucleotide sequences in the sample specify the same CDR3. The chain uses TRBV28 and TRBJ2-5; D may be TRBD2 (5 bases). This CDR3 contains 13 residues. The V gene lost 1 base and the J gene lost 3 bases, with 6 bases spanning the gap. CDR1 MDHEN and CDR2 SYDVKM come from the germline V gene. The CDR3 DNA reads as TGTGCCAGCAGTTTATCCGGGGAAGAGACCCAGTACTTC. It encodes CASSLSGEETQYF. Full variable domain (rest looked up from reference TRBV28 and TRBJ2-5): DVKVTQSSRYLVKRTGEKVFLECVQDMDHENMFWYRQDPGLGLRLIYFSYDVKMKEKGDIPEGYSVSREKKERFSLILESASTNQTSMYLCASSLSGEETQYFGPGTRLLVL.

The gene calls are TRBV6-5 and TRBJ2-1; TRBD2 agrees at 8 bases. Germline V gene data show CDR1 as MNHEY and CDR2 as SVGAGI. Trimming took 6 bases from V and 7 from J; bases not matched to a gene: 8. CDR3 length: 14 residues. The CDR3 sequence is CASSGGAVGNEQFF. The CDR3 nucleotides read TGTGCCAGCAGCGGGGGGGCGGTGGGGAATGAGCAGTTCTTC.

The rearrangement links TRBV2 to TRBJ1-1; TRBD1 aligns across 7 bases. The CDR3 covers 14 residues. Looked up from germline, CDR1 is SNHLY and CDR2 is FYNNEI. The V gene end was trimmed by 10 bases and the J gene end by 2 bases; junction bases not matched to a gene: 10. CDR3 DNA: TGTGCCACACACAGACAGGGAGGTAACACTGAAGCTTTCTTT. Amino acid sequence: CATHRQGGNTEAFF.

This chain joins TRBV6-5 and TRBJ1-1, with D perhaps matching TRBD1 (5 bases). Germline CDR1 and CDR2: MNHEY and SVGAGI. The V end lost 6 bases, the J end lost 7 bases, and 18 bases lay between the germline ends. This CDR3 comprises 14 residues. CDR3 in DNA: TGTGCCAGCAGCAGCGCCTTAGGGGCCGATGAAGCTTTCTTT. Translating it yields CASSSALGADEAFF.

The chain employs TRBV9 and TRBJ1-1, with no clear D. The CDR3 loop spans 14 amino acids. Germline assignment: CDR1 SGDLS and CDR2 YYNGEE. V lost 3 bases, J lost 7 bases, and 16 bases lay in between. The CDR3: CASSETQVGSEAFF. The CDR3 bases are TGTGCCAGCAGCGAGACCCAAGTGGGCAGTGAAGCTTTCTTT. The variable domain in full, with the rest retrieved from reference TRBV9 and TRBJ1-1, is DSGVTQTPKHLITATGQRVTLRCSPRSGDLSVYWYQQSLDQGLQFLIQYYNGEERAKGNILERFSAQQFPDLHSELNLSSLELGDSALYFCASSETQVGSEAFFGQGTRLTVV.

V gene TRBV15 combines with J gene TRBJ2-7, with 10 bases identical to TRBD2. Germline CDR1 LNHNV, CDR2 YYDKDF (reference sequence). Trimming took 2 bases from V and 5 from J; bases not matched to a gene: 3. This CDR3 is built from 14 residues. CDR3 nucleotides: TGTGCCACCAGCAGACTAGCGGGAGAGGACGAGCAGTACTTC. Protein: CATSRLAGEDEQYF.

This chain uses TRBV2 with TRBJ2-5; D possibly corresponds to TRBD1 (6 bases). The ends were cut back, 11 bases at V and 5 bases at J, with 21 bases in the middle. The CDR3 loop spans 14 amino acids. CDR1 SNHLY and CDR2 FYNNEI come from the germline V gene. CDR3 DNA sequence: TGTGCCGGCTCCTCGAGGGGGTCTAAGGAGACCCAGTACTTC. This codes for CAGSSRGSKETQYF.

This chain uses TRBV18 with TRBJ1-1; no clear D gene. Germline CDR1 and CDR2: KGHSH and LQKENI. The CDR3 spans 12 residues. V was cut by 9 bases and J by 2 bases, with 10 bases left in between. The CDR3 sequence is CASRRENTEAFF. The CDR3 nucleotides read TGTGCCAGTCGCCGGGAAAACACTGAAGCTTTCTTT.

The chain combines TRBV4-3 with TRBJ1-3; D not certain. The ends were cut back, 1 base at V and 4 bases at J, with 11 bases in the middle. The length of the CDR3 is 15 residues. Germline V gene lookup returns CDR1 LGHNA and CDR2 YSLEER. CDR3 sequence: CASSQAIWSGNTIYF. The CDR3 coding sequence is TGCGCCAGCAGCCAAGCTATCTGGTCGGGAAACACCATATATTTT.

This clone has a handful of counts. The genes are TRBV5-8 and TRBJ2-7, with TRBD1 identical over 10 bases. Losses at the gene ends were 4 bases for V and 2 bases for J; bases not matched to a gene: 6. From germline, CDR1 is SGHTS and CDR2 YDEGEE. The CDR3 is made up of 15 amino acids. The CDR3 sequence: CASSLRGTGAYEQYF. CDR3 bases: TGTGCCAGCAGCCTGAGAGGGACAGGGGCCTACGAGCAGTACTTC.

This clone has a handful of counts. The gene calls are TRBV10-3 and TRBJ2-1; D might be TRBD1 (5 bases). Germline CDR1 ENHRY, CDR2 SYGVKD. CDR3 length equals 15 residues. V shed 5 bases and J shed 8 bases, with 19 bases lying between them. The CDR3 region has the DNA TGTGCCATCAGTCTATCGAACGTCGAAGGGGATGAGCAGTTCTTC. Translation: CAISLSNVEGDEQFF.

The rearrangement links TRBV19 to TRBJ1-6; 12 bases align to TRBD1. The CDR3 spans 20 residues. V dropped 3 bases and J dropped 5; count of bases not matched to a gene: 14. CDR1 and CDR2 (germline): LNHDA, SQIVND (reference sequence). The CDR3 protein is CASSIGPGQGAGLHNSPLHF. The CDR3 nucleotides are TGTGCCAGTAGTATCGGCCCGGGACAGGGGGCTGGCCTCCATAATTCACCCCTCCACTTT.

The chain is built from TRBV9 and TRBJ1-6; 8 nucleotides agree with TRBD1. The V and J ends lost 0 bases and 12 bases, in that order; junction bases with no gene match: 5. The CDR3 has 14 residues. In germline, CDR1 is SGDLS, CDR2 YYNGEE. Here the CDR3 DNA reads TGTGCCAGCAGCGTAGGCGACAGGGGCATACCCCTCCACTTT. It yields the protein CASSVGDRGIPLHF.

Only one count was recorded for this clone. The V and J genes are TRBV11-2 and TRBJ2-3, with 11 nucleotides matching TRBD2. The CDR3 is 17 residues long. V was pared by 4 bases and J by 3 bases, with 9 bases of the junction left unmatched. Looked up from germline, CDR1 is SGHAT and CDR2 is FQNNGV. The CDR3 is CASSSRGSGRGTDTQYF. In nucleotides, the CDR3 is TGTGCCAGCAGCTCCCGGGGTAGCGGGAGGGGAACAGATACGCAGTATTTT.

The chain recombines TRBV9 with TRBJ2-3; D is possibly TRBD1 (6 bases). V shed 1 base and J shed 2 bases, with 11 bases lying between them. Germline assignment: CDR1 SGDLS and CDR2 YYNGEE. The CDR3 consists of 15 residues. In DNA form, the CDR3 reads TGTGCCAGCAGCGTAACGGACAGCAACACAGATACGCAGTATTTT. Translation gives CASSVTDSNTDTQYF. The full variable domain, rest sourced from reference TRBV9 and TRBJ2-3, is DSGVTQTPKHLITATGQRVTLRCSPRSGDLSVYWYQQSLDQGLQFLIQYYNGEERAKGNILERFSAQQFPDLHSELNLSSLELGDSALYFCASSVTDSNTDTQYFGPGTRLTVL.

CDR3 sequence (DNA): TGTGCCAGCAGTCGTGACAGGGGACTGATCGGGCAGTACTTC. Protein product: CASSRDRGLIGQYF. V and J are TRBV28 and TRBJ2-7; the match to TRBD1 covers 8 bases. The junction had 12 bases not matched to a gene; V was cut back by 5 bases and J by 9 bases. From germline, CDR1 is MDHEN and CDR2 SYDVKM. The CDR3 is 14 amino acids.